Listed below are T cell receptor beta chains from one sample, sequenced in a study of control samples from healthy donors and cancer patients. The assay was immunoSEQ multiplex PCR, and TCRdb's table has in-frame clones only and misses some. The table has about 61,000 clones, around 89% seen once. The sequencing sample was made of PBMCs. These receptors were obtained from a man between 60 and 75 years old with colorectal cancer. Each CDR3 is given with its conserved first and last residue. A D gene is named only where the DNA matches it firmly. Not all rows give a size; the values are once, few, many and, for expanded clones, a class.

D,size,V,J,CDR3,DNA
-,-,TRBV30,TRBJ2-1,CAWSRPPQNEQFF,TGTGCCTGGAGTCGGCCCCCCCAGAATGAGCAGTTCTTC
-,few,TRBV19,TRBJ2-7,CASRARHSSYEQYF,TGTGCCAGTAGGGCTCGGCATAGCTCCTACGAGCAGTACTTC
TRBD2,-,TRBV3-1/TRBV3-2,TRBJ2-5,CASSHLGGETQYF,TGTGCCAGCAGCCATTTGGGGGGGGAGACCCAGTACTTC
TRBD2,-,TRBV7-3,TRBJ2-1,CASSPAGLAVNEQFF,TGTGCCAGCAGCCCCGCGGGACTAGCGGTCAATGAGCAGTTCTTC
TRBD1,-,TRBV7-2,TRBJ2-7,CASSPQGSSYEQYF,TGTGCCAGCAGCCCACAGGGGAGCTCCTACGAGCAGTACTTC
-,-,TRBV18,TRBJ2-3,CASSLIQGTDTQYF,TGTGCCAGCTCGCTAATTCAGGGAACAGATACGCAGTATTTT
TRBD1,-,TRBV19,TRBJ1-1,CASSGQGSTTEAFF,TGTGCCAGTAGTGGACAGGGGTCGACCACTGAAGCTTTCTTT
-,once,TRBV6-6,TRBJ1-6,CASRQTPPESSPLHF,TGTGCCAGCAGGCAGACCCCCCCGGAGAGTTCACCCCTCCACTTT
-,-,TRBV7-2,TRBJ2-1,CASSRRGASGHYNEQFF,TGTGCCAGCAGCCGCCGGGGGGCTAGCGGCCACTACAATGAGCAGTTCTTC
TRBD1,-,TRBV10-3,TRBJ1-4,CAIGTGEEKLFF,TGTGCCATCGGGACAGGGGAAGAAAAACTGTTTTTT
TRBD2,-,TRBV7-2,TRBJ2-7,CASSLGFSGGASEQYF,TGTGCCAGCAGCTTAGGCTTTAGCGGGGGGGCAAGCGAGCAGTACTTC
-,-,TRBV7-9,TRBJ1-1,CASSLEGHNTEAFF,TGTGCCAGCAGCTTAGAGGGCCACAACACTGAAGCTTTCTTT
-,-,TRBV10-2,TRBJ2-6,CASSDAISGANVLTF,TGCGCCAGCAGTGATGCTATCTCTGGGGCCAACGTCCTGACTTTC
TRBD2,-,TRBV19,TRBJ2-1,CASSSQRGRNEQFF,TGTGCCAGTAGTTCCCAGCGGGGAAGAAATGAGCAGTTCTTC
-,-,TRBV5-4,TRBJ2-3,CASSKEWGSDTQYF,TGTGCCAGCAGCAAGGAGTGGGGGTCAGATACGCAGTATTTT